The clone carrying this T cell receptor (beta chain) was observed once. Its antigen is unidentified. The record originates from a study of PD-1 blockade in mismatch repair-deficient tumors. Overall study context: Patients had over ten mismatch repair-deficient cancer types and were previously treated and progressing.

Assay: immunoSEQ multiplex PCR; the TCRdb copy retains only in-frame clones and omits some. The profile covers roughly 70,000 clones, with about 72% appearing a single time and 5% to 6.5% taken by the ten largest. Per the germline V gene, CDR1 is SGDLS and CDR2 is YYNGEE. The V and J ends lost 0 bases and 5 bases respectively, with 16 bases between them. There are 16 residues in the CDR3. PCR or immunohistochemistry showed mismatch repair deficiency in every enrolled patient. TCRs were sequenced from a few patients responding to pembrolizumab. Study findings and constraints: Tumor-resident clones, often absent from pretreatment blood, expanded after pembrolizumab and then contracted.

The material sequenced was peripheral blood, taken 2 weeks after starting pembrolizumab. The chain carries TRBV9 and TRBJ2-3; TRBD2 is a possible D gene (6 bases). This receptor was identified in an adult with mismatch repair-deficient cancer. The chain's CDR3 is CASSVDPGEGRDTQYF. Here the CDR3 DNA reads TGTGCCAGCAGCGTAGACCCGGGAGAGGGGAGAGATACGCAGTATTTT.